One and the same sample provided the 12 T cell receptor beta chains below, sequenced in a study of blood T cell repertoires in COVID-19 (dated by TCRdb to the early 2020s). Receptors were amplified or captured by the immunoSEQ multiplex PCR assay. This immuneACCESS table, as held by TCRdb, lists in-frame sequences with V and J called but not all clones. Of the missing ones, under half trace to an unresolved V gene in checked studies; the others have no known cause. The sample table records 250,000 to 350,000 clones; over 75% of these occur just once. The ten largest make up about 8% of the sample. The sequenced material came from peripheral blood. The receptors shown here come from a woman aged 45-60 years who had recovered from COVID-19.

This clone occurred a few times. The chain employs TRBV13 and TRBJ2-3; D not certain. V lost 3 bases, J lost 10 bases, and 17 bases lay in between. The CDR3 loop spans 14 amino acids. Per germline, CDR1 PRHDT and CDR2 FYEKMQ (reference sequence). CDR3 region: CASSFPPIHLSQYF. The CDR3 nucleotides read TGTGCCAGCAGCTTCCCCCCCATCCACCTATCGCAGTATTTT.

The chain employs TRBV30 and TRBJ1-1; tentative D call: TRBD1 (6 bases). CDR1 is GTSNPN, CDR2 SVGIG, per germline (reference sequence). This CDR3 is 15 amino acids long. The ends were cut back, 0 bases at V and 1 base at J, with 12 bases in the middle. CDR3 amino acids: CAWSVLGAGNTEAFF. In DNA, the CDR3 is TGTGCCTGGAGTGTATTGGGGGCGGGGAACACTGAAGCTTTCTTT.

A single count supports this clone. The chain carries TRBV27 and TRBJ2-5; 7 bases fit TRBD1. The CDR3 has 16 residues. The germline CDR1 and CDR2 sequences are MNHEY and SMNVEV (reference sequence). V shed 5 bases, J shed 5 bases, and the junction held 14 bases outside the gene matches. This CDR3 is CASSPQTGHSSETQYF. CDR3 nucleotide sequence: TGTGCCAGCAGTCCCCAGACAGGGCACAGTTCGGAGACCCAGTACTTC.

The chain has TRBV4-2 and TRBJ2-1; 12 nucleotides align to TRBD2. The V segment lost 3 bases and the J segment 7 bases; nucleotides outside the gene matches: 7. The germline V gene has CDR1 LGHNA and CDR2 YNFKEQ. The CDR3 has 16 amino acids. The CDR3 DNA is TGTGCCAGCAGCCACCGGACTAGCGGGATGTATAATGAGCAGTTCTTC. Encoded protein: CASSHRTSGMYNEQFF.

This clone was recorded only once. The CDR3 DNA is TGTGCCAGCAGCCGGCAGGCAAGCACTGAAGCTTTCTTT. Its translation is CASSRQASTEAFF. The J gene is TRBJ1-1, the V gene TRBV14; the D is unclear. With 4 bases removed from V and 4 bases from J, the gap between germline ends came to 10 bases. The CDR3 totals 13 residues. The germline V gene encodes CDR1 SGHDN and CDR2 FVKESK.

This clone has a single count. The V and J genes are TRBV4-3 and TRBJ1-1; TRBD1 might be the D (6 bases). Germline values: CDR1 LGHNA, CDR2 YSLEER. V was trimmed by 3 bases and J by 1 base, leaving 9 bases between them. This CDR3 region has 14 residues. DNA of the CDR3: TGCGCCAGCAGCCAGGGGGGGCAGAACACTGAAGCTTTCTTT. Translation: CASSQGGQNTEAFF.

The chain couples TRBV11-2 to TRBJ2-7; D is unresolved. Trimming removed 1 base from V and 0 bases from J, with 7 bases in between. The CDR3 length is 14 residues. Germline V gene sequence: CDR1 SGHAT, CDR2 FQNNGV. The CDR3 DNA is TGTGCCAGCAGCTTAGCCCCTAGCTCCTACGAGCAGTACTTC. Amino acid sequence: CASSLAPSSYEQYF.

The J gene is TRBJ2-5, the V gene TRBV9; the match to TRBD1 covers 7 bases. This CDR3 has 18 amino acids. J gave up 4 bases and V 0 bases, and 15 bases lay outside the gene matches. Per germline, CDR1 SGDLS and CDR2 YYNGEE. CDR3 residues: CASSVGFRSQGRGETQYF. CDR3 sequence (DNA): TGTGCCAGCAGCGTAGGTTTCCGGTCACAGGGGCGAGGAGAGACCCAGTACTTC.

The rearrangement uses TRBV11-2 and TRBJ2-5; 7 nucleotides agree with TRBD2. This CDR3 region has 15 residues. CDR1 and CDR2 (germline): SGHAT, FQNNGV. V was clipped by 7 bases and J by 8 bases; unmatched bases: 16. The CDR3 nucleotides are TGTGCCAGCACCTCACTCCGGACTAGGGGAGGAACCCAGTACTTC. Translating it yields CASTSLRTRGGTQYF.

This clone occurred a few times. This chain connects TRBV5-6 to TRBJ1-1, with no clear D. In germline, CDR1 is SGHDT, CDR2 YYEEEE. The CDR3 length is 14 residues. The V and J ends lost 2 bases and 1 base respectively, with 9 bases between them. CDR3 in amino acids: CASSLIGRNTEAFF. The CDR3 DNA is TGTGCCAGCAGCTTAATCGGTCGGAACACTGAAGCTTTCTTT.

V and J are TRBV5-1 and TRBJ2-5, with D uncertain. V was cut by 6 bases and J by 1 base, with 10 bases left in between. This CDR3 contains 13 residues. From germline, CDR1 is SGHRS and CDR2 YFSETQ. The CDR3 DNA reads as TGCGCCAGCACATTAGAGGCCCAAGAGACCCAGTACTTC. Its translation: CASTLEAQETQYF.

The rearrangement joins TRBV5-8 to TRBJ1-4, with D unresolved. V lost 4 bases to trimming and J lost 2 bases, with 15 bases between them. This CDR3 is 16 amino acids long. Germline loops: CDR1 SGHTS, CDR2 YDEGEE. This chain's CDR3 is CASSTGGGNTNEKLFF. In DNA, the CDR3 is TGTGCCAGCAGCACCGGAGGCGGAAATACTAATGAAAAACTGTTTTTT.